Following are 2 T cell receptor beta chains from one sample sequenced in a study of T cells in Graves' hyperthyroidism and ophthalmopathy. RNA transcripts yielded amplified TCR beta CDR3 regions. An initial round of RT-PCR targeting the TCR CDR3 relied on the HTBI primer set. From the multiplex PCR reads, TCRdb called clonotypes with MiXCR, one entry per CDR3 protein. The profile shows around 480,000 distinct CDR3 sequences, approximately 14% of them singletons. Material for sequencing was blood. These TCRs come from a woman aged 18-29 years with Graves' hyperthyroidism.

This clonotype was observed a handful of times. CDR3 residues: CASSFTLGGQGYGYTF. CDR3 DNA sequence: TGTGCCAGCAGCTTTACCCTGGGAGGGCAAGGCTATGGCTACACCTTC. The chain couples TRBV7-9 to TRBJ1-2; D call uncertain. Germline V gene lookup returns CDR1 SEHNR and CDR2 FQNEAQ (reference sequence). Trimming took off 3 bases at V and 4 bases at J, with 18 bases between the two ends. CDR3 length equals 16 residues.

This clonotype was seen at least ten times. V and J are TRBV2 and TRBJ1-3, with 9 bases fitting TRBD1. In germline, CDR1 is SNHLY, CDR2 FYNNEI. The CDR3 is 15 amino acids. The ends lost 6 bases at V and 2 bases at J; junction bases unmatched: 5. CDR3 DNA: TGTGCCAGCAGACGGGACAGGGACACTGGAAACACCATATATTTT. It yields the protein CASRRDRDTGNTIYF.